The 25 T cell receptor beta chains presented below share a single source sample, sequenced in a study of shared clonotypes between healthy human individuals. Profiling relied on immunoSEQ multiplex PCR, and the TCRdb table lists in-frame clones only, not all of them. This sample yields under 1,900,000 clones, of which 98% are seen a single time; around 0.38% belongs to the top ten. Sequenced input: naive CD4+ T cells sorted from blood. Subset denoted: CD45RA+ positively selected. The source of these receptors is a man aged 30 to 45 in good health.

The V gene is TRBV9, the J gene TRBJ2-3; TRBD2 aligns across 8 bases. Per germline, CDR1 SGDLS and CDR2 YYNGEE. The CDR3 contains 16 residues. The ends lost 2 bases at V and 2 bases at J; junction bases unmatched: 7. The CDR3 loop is CASSVLLADPTDTQYF. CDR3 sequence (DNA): TGTGCCAGCAGCGTTCTACTAGCGGACCCCACAGATACGCAGTATTTT.

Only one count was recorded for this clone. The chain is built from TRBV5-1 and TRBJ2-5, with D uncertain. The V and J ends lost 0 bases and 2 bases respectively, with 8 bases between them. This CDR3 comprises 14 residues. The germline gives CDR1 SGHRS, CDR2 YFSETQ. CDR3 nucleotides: TGCGCCAGCAGCTTGGCTACGAAGCAAGAGACCCAGTACTTC. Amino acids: CASSLATKQETQYF.

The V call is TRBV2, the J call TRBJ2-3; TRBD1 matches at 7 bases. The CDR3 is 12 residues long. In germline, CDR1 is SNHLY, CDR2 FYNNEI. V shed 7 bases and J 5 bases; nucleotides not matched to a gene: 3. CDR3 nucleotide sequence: TGTGCCAGCACCCGACAGGGAGATACGCAGTATTTT. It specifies CASTRQGDTQYF. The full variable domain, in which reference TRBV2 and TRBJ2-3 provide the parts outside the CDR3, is EPEVTQTPSHQVTQMGQEVILRCVPISNHLYFYWYRQILGQKVEFLVSFYNNEISEKSEIFDDQFSVERPDGSNFTLKIRSTKLEDSAMYFCASTRQGDTQYFGPGTRLTVL.

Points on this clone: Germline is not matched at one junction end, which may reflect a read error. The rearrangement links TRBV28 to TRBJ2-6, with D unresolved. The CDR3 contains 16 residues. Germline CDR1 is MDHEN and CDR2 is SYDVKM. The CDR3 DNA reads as TGTGCCAGCAGCCGACTCGCCCTCTCTAGGGCCAACGTCCTGACTTTC. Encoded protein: CASSRLALSRANVLTF.

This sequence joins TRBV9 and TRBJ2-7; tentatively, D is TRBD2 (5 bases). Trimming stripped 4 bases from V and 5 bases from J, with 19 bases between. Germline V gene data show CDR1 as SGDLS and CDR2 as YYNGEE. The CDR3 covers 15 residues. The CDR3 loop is CASSPGPRTPHEQYF. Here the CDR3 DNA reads TGTGCCAGCAGCCCAGGCCCCCGGACTCCCCACGAGCAGTACTTC.

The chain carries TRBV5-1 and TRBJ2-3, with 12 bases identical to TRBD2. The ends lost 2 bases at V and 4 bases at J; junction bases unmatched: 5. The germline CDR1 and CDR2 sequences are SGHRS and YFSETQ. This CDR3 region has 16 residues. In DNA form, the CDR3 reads TGCGCCAGCAGCTTTCGACTAGCGGGGGCCGCAGATACGCAGTATTTT. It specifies CASSFRLAGAADTQYF.

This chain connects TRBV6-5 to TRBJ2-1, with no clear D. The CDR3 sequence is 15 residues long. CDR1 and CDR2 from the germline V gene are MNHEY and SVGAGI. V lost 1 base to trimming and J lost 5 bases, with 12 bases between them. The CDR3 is CASSYFFRVDNEQFF. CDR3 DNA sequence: TGTGCCAGCAGTTACTTTTTTCGGGTAGACAATGAGCAGTTCTTC.

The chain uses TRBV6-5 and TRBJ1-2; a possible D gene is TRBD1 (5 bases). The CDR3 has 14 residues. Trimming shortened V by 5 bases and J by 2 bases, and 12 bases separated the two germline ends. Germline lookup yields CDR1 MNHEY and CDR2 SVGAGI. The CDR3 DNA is TGTGCCAGCAGTAGCCCGGGGCAGAACTATGGCTACACCTTC. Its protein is CASSSPGQNYGYTF.

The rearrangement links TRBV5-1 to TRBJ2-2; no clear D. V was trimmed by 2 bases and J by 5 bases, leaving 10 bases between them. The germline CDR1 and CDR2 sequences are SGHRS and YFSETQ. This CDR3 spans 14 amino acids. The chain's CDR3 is CASSLRVGTGELFF. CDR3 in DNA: TGCGCCAGCAGCTTAAGGGTCGGGACCGGGGAGCTGTTTTTT. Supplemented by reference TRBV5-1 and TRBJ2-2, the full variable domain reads KAGVTQTPRYLIKTRGQQVTLSCSPISGHRSVSWYQQTPGQGLQFLFEYFSETQRNKGNFPGRFSGRQFSNSRSEMNVSTLELGDSALYLCASSLRVGTGELFFGEGSRLTVL.

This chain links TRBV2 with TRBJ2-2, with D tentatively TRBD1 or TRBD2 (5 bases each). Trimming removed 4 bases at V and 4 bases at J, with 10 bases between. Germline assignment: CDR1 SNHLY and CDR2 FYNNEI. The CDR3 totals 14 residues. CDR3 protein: CASSGRGPTGELFF. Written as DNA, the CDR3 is TGTGCCAGCAGTGGCCGGGGACCCACCGGGGAGCTGTTTTTT.

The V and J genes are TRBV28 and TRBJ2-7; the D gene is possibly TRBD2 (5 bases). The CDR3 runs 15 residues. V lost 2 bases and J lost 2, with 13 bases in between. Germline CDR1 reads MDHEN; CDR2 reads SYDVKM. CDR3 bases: TGTGCCAGCAGTTTAACCCGGGATTGGACCTACGAGCAGTACTTC. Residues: CASSLTRDWTYEQYF.

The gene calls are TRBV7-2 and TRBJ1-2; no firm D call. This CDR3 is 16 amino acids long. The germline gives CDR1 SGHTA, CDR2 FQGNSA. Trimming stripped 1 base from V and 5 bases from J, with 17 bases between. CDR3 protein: CASSLEVWGGHYGYTF. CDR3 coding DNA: TGTGCCAGCAGCTTAGAAGTCTGGGGTGGGCATTATGGCTACACCTTC.

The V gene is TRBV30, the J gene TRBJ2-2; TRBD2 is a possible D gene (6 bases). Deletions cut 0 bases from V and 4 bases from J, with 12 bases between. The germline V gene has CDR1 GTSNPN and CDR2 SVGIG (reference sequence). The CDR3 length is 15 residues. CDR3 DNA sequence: TGTGCCTGGAGTGTAATCGGGGGAGGCACCGGGGAGCTGTTTTTT. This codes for CAWSVIGGGTGELFF. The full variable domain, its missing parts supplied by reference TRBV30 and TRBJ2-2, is SQTIHQWPATLVQPVGSPLSLECTVEGTSNPNLYWYRQAAGRGLQLLFYSVGIGQISSEVPQNLSASRPQDRQFILSSKKLLLSDSGFYLCAWSVIGGGTGELFFGEGSRLTVL.

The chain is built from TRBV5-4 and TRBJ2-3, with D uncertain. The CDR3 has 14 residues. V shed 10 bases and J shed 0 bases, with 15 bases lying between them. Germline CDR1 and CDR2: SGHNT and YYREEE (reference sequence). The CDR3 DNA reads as TGTGCCCTAAAGGGCGAGACTAGCACAGATACGCAGTATTTT. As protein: CALKGETSTDTQYF.

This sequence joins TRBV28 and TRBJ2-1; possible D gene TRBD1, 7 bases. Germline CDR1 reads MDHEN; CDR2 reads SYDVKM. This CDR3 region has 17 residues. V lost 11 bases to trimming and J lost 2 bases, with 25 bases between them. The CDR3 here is CAAKSHGAGQTYNEQFF. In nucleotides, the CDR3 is TGTGCCGCCAAGTCCCATGGTGCGGGACAGACCTACAATGAGCAGTTCTTC. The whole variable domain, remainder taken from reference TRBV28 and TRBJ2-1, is DVKVTQSSRYLVKRTGEKVFLECVQDMDHENMFWYRQDPGLGLRLIYFSYDVKMKEKGDIPEGYSVSREKKERFSLILESASTNQTSMYLCAAKSHGAGQTYNEQFFGPGTRLTVL.

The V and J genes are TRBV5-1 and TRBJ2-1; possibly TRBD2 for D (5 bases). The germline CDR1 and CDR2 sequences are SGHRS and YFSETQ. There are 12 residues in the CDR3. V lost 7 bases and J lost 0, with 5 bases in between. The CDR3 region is CASAGSYNEQFF. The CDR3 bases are TGCGCCAGCGCGGGCTCCTACAATGAGCAGTTCTTC. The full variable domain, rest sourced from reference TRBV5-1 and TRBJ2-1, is KAGVTQTPRYLIKTRGQQVTLSCSPISGHRSVSWYQQTPGQGLQFLFEYFSETQRNKGNFPGRFSGRQFSNSRSEMNVSTLELGDSALYLCASAGSYNEQFFGPGTRLTVL.

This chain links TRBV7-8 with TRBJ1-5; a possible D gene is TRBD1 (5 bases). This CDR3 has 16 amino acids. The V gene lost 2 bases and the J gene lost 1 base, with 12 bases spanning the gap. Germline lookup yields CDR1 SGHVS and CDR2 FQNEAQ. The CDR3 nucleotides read TGTGCCAGCAGCTTAACCGCAGACAGCAGCAATCAGCCCCAGCATTTT. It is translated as CASSLTADSSNQPQHF.

The CDR3 coding sequence is TGCAGCGTTGACTCACCCCGGGAGACCCAGTACTTC. Translation: CSVDSPRETQYF. The chain joins TRBV29-1 to TRBJ2-5; D call uncertain. Germline V lookup: CDR1 SQVTM, CDR2 ANQGSEA. The CDR3 is 12 amino acids. V was shortened by 3 bases and J by 5 bases, with 10 bases between the two germline ends.

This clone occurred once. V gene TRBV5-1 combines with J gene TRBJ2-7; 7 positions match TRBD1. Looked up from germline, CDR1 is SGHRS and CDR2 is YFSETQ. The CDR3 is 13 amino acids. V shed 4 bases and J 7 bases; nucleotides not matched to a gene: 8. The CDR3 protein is CASSIETGSEQYF. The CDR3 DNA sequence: TGCGCCAGCAGCATAGAGACAGGGTCTGAGCAGTACTTC. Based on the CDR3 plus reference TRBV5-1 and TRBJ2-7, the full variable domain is KAGVTQTPRYLIKTRGQQVTLSCSPISGHRSVSWYQQTPGQGLQFLFEYFSETQRNKGNFPGRFSGRQFSNSRSEMNVSTLELGDSALYLCASSIETGSEQYFGPGTRLTVT.

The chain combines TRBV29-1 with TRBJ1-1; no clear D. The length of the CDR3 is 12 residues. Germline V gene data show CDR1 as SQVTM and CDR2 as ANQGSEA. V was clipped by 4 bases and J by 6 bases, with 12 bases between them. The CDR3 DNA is TGCAGCGTTGGTGTCGGAGAGCCTGAAGCTTTCTTT. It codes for CSVGVGEPEAFF.

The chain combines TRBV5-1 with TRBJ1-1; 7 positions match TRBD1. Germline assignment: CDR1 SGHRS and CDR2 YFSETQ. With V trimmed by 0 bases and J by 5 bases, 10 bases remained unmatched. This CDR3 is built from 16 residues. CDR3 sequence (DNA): TGCGCCAGCAGCTTGGTCCTGACAGGGAGCGGTACTGAAGCTTTCTTT. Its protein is CASSLVLTGSGTEAFF.

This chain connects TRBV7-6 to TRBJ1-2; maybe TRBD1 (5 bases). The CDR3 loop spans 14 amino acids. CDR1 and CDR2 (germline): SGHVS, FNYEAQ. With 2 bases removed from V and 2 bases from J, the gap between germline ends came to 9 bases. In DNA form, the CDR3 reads TGTGCCAGCAGCTTATCTGACAGAAACTATGGCTACACCTTC. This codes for CASSLSDRNYGYTF.

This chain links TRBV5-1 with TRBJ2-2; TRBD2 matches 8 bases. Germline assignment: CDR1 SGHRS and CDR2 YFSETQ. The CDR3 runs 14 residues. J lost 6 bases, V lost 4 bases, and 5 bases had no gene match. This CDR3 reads CASSMGLVAGELFF. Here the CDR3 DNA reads TGCGCCAGCAGCATGGGACTAGTTGCCGGGGAGCTGTTTTTT.

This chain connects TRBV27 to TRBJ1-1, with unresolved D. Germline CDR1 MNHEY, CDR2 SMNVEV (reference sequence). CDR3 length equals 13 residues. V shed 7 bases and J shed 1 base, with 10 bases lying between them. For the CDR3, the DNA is TGTGCCAGCATAAATGGGGAGAACACTGAAGCTTTCTTT. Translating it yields CASINGENTEAFF.

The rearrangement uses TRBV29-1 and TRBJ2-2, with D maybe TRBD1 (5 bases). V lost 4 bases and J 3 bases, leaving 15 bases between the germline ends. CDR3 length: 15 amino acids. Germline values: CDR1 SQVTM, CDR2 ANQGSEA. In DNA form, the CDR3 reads TGCAGCGTTGTAGTAGGGGCCAGTTACACCGGGGAGCTGTTTTTT. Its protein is CSVVVGASYTGELFF.